This entry lists 13 T cell receptor beta chains sequenced from one sample in a study of blood T cell repertoires in COVID-19. The method was immunoSEQ multiplex PCR; TCRdb's version includes in-frame clones alone and lacks a portion of them. This repertoire shows 220,000 or so clones, roughly nine tenths found once; its top ten account for 0.7% to 0.85%. The sequencing input was peripheral blood. The origin of the receptors is a man between 60 and 75 years old with COVID-19, enrolled during active disease.

For this clone: At the DNA level, this CDR3 is encoded by other sequences in the same sample as well. The chain carries TRBV7-8 and TRBJ1-3; 7 bases are a match to TRBD1. Germline V CDR1 and CDR2: SGHVS, FQNEAQ. After removal of 5 bases from V and 0 bases from J, the junction contained 4 bases not matched to a gene. The CDR3 extends over 15 amino acids. Here the CDR3 reads CASSTRTGSGNTIYF. DNA of the CDR3: TGTGCCAGCAGCACCCGGACAGGCTCTGGAAACACCATATATTTT.

The CDR3 DNA follows: TGTGCCAGCAGCCCACTCGCGGTTATCTCCTACAATGAGCAGTTCTTC. It codes for CASSPLAVISYNEQFF. The genes are TRBV28 and TRBJ2-1; D is ambiguous. V lost 6 bases to trimming and J lost 0 bases, with 15 bases between them. CDR1 MDHEN and CDR2 SYDVKM come from the germline V gene. CDR3 length equals 16 residues.

Details on this clone: Additional DNA sequences in this sample encode the identical CDR3. The chain carries TRBV18 and TRBJ1-1; 7 bases agree with TRBD1. The CDR3 is 14 amino acids. Germline V gene data show CDR1 as KGHSH and CDR2 as LQKENI. J lost 1 base, V lost 3 bases, and 2 bases had no gene match. The CDR3 is CASSPRQGNTEAFF. In DNA form, the CDR3 reads TGTGCCAGCTCACCCCGACAGGGGAACACTGAAGCTTTCTTT. Together with reference TRBV18 and TRBJ1-1, the CDR3 gives the full variable domain: NAGVMQNPRHLVRRRGQEARLRCSPMKGHSHVYWYRQLPEEGLKFMVYLQKENIIDESGMPKERFSAEFPKEGPSILRIQQVVRGDSAAYFCASSPRQGNTEAFFGQGTRLTVV.

This clone was counted a few times. The V gene is TRBV2, the J gene TRBJ1-1; D may be TRBD1 (6 bases). CDR3 length equals 14 residues. V was cut by 11 bases and J by 5 bases, with 21 bases left in between. Germline assignment: CDR1 SNHLY and CDR2 FYNNEI. CDR3 sequence: CARLQAGAGTEAFF. CDR3 sequence (DNA): TGTGCCCGCCTTCAGGCAGGGGCTGGTACTGAAGCTTTCTTT. Filled out from reference TRBV2 and TRBJ1-1, the complete variable domain reads EPEVTQTPSHQVTQMGQEVILRCVPISNHLYFYWYRQILGQKVEFLVSFYNNEISEKSEIFDDQFSVERPDGSNFTLKIRSTKLEDSAMYFCARLQAGAGTEAFFGQGTRLTVV.

This rearrangement joins TRBV5-1 to TRBJ1-3, with D tentatively TRBD1 (5 bases). The V gene's germline CDR1 is SGHRS and CDR2 YFSETQ. The CDR3 runs to 13 residues. V gave up 7 bases and J gave up 3 bases, with 11 bases separating them. This chain's CDR3 is CASGQGFGNTIYF. CDR3 DNA: TGCGCCAGCGGGCAGGGCTTTGGAAACACCATATATTTT.

V and J are TRBV18 and TRBJ1-1; D is perhaps TRBD1 (5 bases). Trimming took off 8 bases at V and 11 bases at J, with 18 bases between the two ends. The germline CDR1 and CDR2 sequences are KGHSH and LQKENI. The CDR3 is 12 residues long. CDR3 in DNA: TGTGCCAGCACCCCCCGTGGGGGGAACGCTTTCTTT. Protein: CASTPRGGNAFF.

The V and J genes are TRBV18 and TRBJ1-3; D gene ambiguous. In germline, CDR1 is KGHSH, CDR2 LQKENI. This CDR3 is built from 14 residues. Deletions cut 3 bases from V and 0 bases from J, with 6 bases between. The CDR3 DNA reads TGTGCCAGCTCACCTAATCTCTCTGGAAACACCATATATTTT. Translating gives CASSPNLSGNTIYF.

The V and J genes are TRBV9 and TRBJ2-1; D unclear. This CDR3 comprises 12 residues. The germline V and J ends were trimmed by 1 base and 9 bases, with 8 bases remaining between them. CDR1 is SGDLS, CDR2 YYNGEE, per germline. The CDR3 sequence is CASSVTPGEQFF. As DNA, the CDR3 is TGTGCCAGCAGCGTAACTCCAGGTGAGCAGTTCTTC.

DNA of the CDR3: TGTGCCACAAAACAGGGGGCCGGGGAGCTGTTTTTT. Amino acid sequence: CATKQGAGELFF. The V gene is TRBV19, the J gene TRBJ2-2; 8 bases fit TRBD1. V gave up 10 bases and J gave up 6 bases; unmatched junction bases: 4. The CDR3 has 12 residues. The germline gives CDR1 LNHDA, CDR2 SQIVND (reference sequence).

This chain joins TRBV6-6 and TRBJ1-2, with 8 bases lining up with TRBD1. V shed 7 bases, J shed 2 bases, and the junction held 6 bases outside the gene matches. From germline, CDR1 is MNHNY and CDR2 SVGAGI (reference sequence). The CDR3 totals 14 residues. CDR3 nucleotide sequence: TGTGCCAGCATGGGACAGGCGACAAACTATGGCTACACCTTC. This translates into CASMGQATNYGYTF.

The rearrangement links TRBV10-3 to TRBJ2-7, with D perhaps TRBD2 (5 bases). CDR3 length equals 14 residues. The V end lost 4 bases, the J end lost 3 bases, and 13 bases lay between the germline ends. Germline CDR1 is ENHRY and CDR2 is SYGVKD. The CDR3 here is CAISADLTDYEQYF. Here the CDR3 DNA reads TGTGCCATCAGTGCGGACTTAACCGACTACGAGCAGTACTTC.

The chain has TRBV6-2 or TRBV6-3 and TRBJ2-2; 13 nucleotides line up with TRBD2. V was clipped by 6 bases and J by 4 bases; unmatched bases: 8. CDR1 is MNHEY, CDR2 SVGEGT, per germline. The CDR3 contains 17 residues. The CDR3 here is CASSSTGTSGITGELFF. CDR3 coding DNA: TGTGCCAGCAGCTCCACCGGGACTAGCGGGATCACCGGGGAGCTGTTTTTT.

The rearrangement uses TRBV27 and TRBJ2-1; possible D gene TRBD2, 6 bases. V dropped 5 bases and J dropped 3 bases, with 14 bases sitting between them. This CDR3 comprises 15 residues. Germline V gene lookup returns CDR1 MNHEY and CDR2 SMNVEV (reference sequence). The chain's CDR3 is CASSRTETSYNEQFF. The CDR3 region has the DNA TGTGCCAGCAGTCGAACCGAGACTAGCTACAATGAGCAGTTCTTC.